This T cell receptor beta chain was retrieved from a study of shared clonotypes between healthy human individuals. Libraries were prepared by immunoSEQ multiplex PCR; TCRdb keeps only in-frame clonotypes and omits some of them. The sample lists 1,400,000 or so clones; less than 99% were seen once. A remark on this clone: The antigen is not known.

Findings and limits, study-wide: The represented genetic and exposure-history diversity was limited by the small number of donors.

The CDR3 is 15 amino acids. The V end lost 0 bases, the J end lost 7 bases, and 13 bases lay between the germline ends. Germline V CDR1 and CDR2: SGHNT, YYREEE (reference sequence). Recent acute infections and vaccinations were absent in the healthy HIV-negative adult donors. The origin of this receptor is a man aged 30 to 39 in good health. This chain uses TRBV5-4 with TRBJ1-4; D is unclear. What was sequenced was naive CD4+ T cells sorted from blood. The subset is: CD45RA+ positively selected. Here the CDR3 reads CASSLDRGAGEKLFF. The CDR3 DNA reads as TGTGCCAGCAGCTTGGATCGGGGTGCGGGTGAAAAACTGTTTTTT.